This T cell receptor (beta chain) was obtained from a study of beta chain features in type 1 diabetes. Points from the study as a whole: VDJ junctions in type 1 diabetes patients carried more deletions and fewer insertions. In comparison with healthy donors, patients had naive, central memory and Treg TCRB repertoires that appeared more similar. cDNA-based sequencing might over-represent cells highly expressing TCR.

Notes on this clone: Its target is not known.

Of the isolated RNA, all was reverse transcribed, and so the sequenced material was expressed TCRB transcripts. Measured with immunoSEQ multiplex PCR; TCRdb has only the in-frame clones, and not every one. Of roughly 42,000 clones listed, roughly 50% are singletons. Sorting of CD4+ naive, central memory, regulatory and stem cell-like memory cells was performed via CD45RO/CCR7/CD25/CD127/CD95/CD27. The TCR comes from a woman aged 30 to 39 in good health. Material: stem cell memory CD4+ T cells from blood.

This chain's CDR3 is CASSPLEEGGQQFF. The CDR3 nucleotides are TGTGCCAGCAGCCCCCTAGAGGAAGGGGGTCAACAGTTCTTC. The genes are TRBV14 and TRBJ2-1, with a weak D call TRBD1 (6 bases). Looked up from germline, CDR1 is SGHDN and CDR2 is FVKESK. V gave up 4 bases and J gave up 13 bases, with 20 bases separating them. This CDR3 is 14 amino acids long.